The entry below gives a single T cell receptor beta chain sequence along with its context. No antigen is known for it. This entry is derived from a study of cytomegalovirus exposure and HLA in healthy donors. In the PCR, 60 Vbeta and 13 Jbeta primers were used. Sequencing used immunoSEQ multiplex PCR; TCRdb keeps in-frame clones, though not all of them. In the table there are roughly 100,000 clones, over 75% of which are singletons. This CDR3 is built from 12 residues. Germline V CDR1 and CDR2: LNHDA, SQIVND (reference sequence). Trimming removed 7 bases from V and 5 bases from J, with 9 bases in between. Study outcomes and limitations: Altogether, some 160 TCR beta chains were recorded as cytomegalovirus-associated. The authors judged a highly shared variant cluster likely a sequencing artifact.

J is TRBJ2-1 and V is TRBV19; D is ambiguous. Sequenced: PBMCs. The origin of this receptor is a woman in her 40s in good health and CMV-seropositive. The CDR3 loop is CASTTVHNEQFF. The CDR3 DNA sequence: TGTGCCAGTACTACAGTCCACAATGAGCAGTTCTTC.